These 7 T cell receptor beta chains originate from one sample sequenced in a study of naive and memory T cell subsets (dated by TCRdb to 2015 to 2018). Library preparation employed UMI-ligation and nested PCR. Reads for this sample came from an Illumina MiSeq. For the blood and skin samples, reverse transcription of TCR RNA was done with SuperScript IV along with alpha and beta constant region primers. TCRdb took the public reads, trimmed them with fastp at Q25, ran MiXCR for clone calling and kept in-frame beta chains. CDR3 protein duplicates are merged, each entry listing the most common genes and DNA. For this sample there are around 18,000 distinct CDR3 sequences; less than 9.5% appear just once. The ten largest make up 6.5% to 7% of the sample. This sample's treatment or condition label indicates: skin biopsy from PPD injection site in Mantoux-positive individual. Total RNA was used without cell sorting and was treated with RQ1 DNase before reverse transcription, with a target input of roughly 1 to 1000 ng.

The source material was skin, sampled from a tuberculin skin test site. The source of these receptors is an adult in good health.

Relative to its sample, this clonotype is medium-sized. CDR3 in amino acids: CASSLRGQNPYEQYF. In DNA, the CDR3 is TGTGCCAGCAGTCTCAGGGGGCAGAACCCTTACGAGCAGTACTTC. The chain has TRBV6-5 and TRBJ2-7, with 8 bases lining up with TRBD1. CDR1 is MNHEY, CDR2 SVGAGI, per germline. With 5 bases clipped from V and 4 bases from J, the junction kept 10 bases outside the gene matches. The CDR3 has 15 amino acids.

This clonotype was counted a few times. V and J are TRBV5-1 and TRBJ1-2, with TRBD1 matching 7 bases. This CDR3 region has 14 residues. Germline-derived CDR1 and CDR2 are SGHRS and YFSETQ. With 2 bases clipped from V and 6 bases from J, the junction kept 7 bases outside the gene matches. Written as DNA, the CDR3 is TGCGCCAGCAGCTTAGAGACAGGGTCGGATGGCTACACCTTC. This sequence encodes CASSLETGSDGYTF.

This clonotype has more than one count but fewer than ten. The V call is TRBV12-3 or TRBV12-4, the J call TRBJ2-5; D is unclear. V shed 4 bases and J shed 7 bases, with 7 bases lying between them. The CDR3 contains 11 residues. The CDR3 here is CASSWVVTQYF. The DNA for the CDR3 is TGTGCCAGCAGTTGGGTTGTGACCCAGTACTTC.

This clonotype was seen only a few times. This chain links TRBV13 with TRBJ1-4, with TRBD1 matching over 10 bases. The CDR3 runs to 20 residues. CDR1 and CDR2 (germline): PRHDT, FYEKMQ (reference sequence). The ends lost 8 bases at V and 3 bases at J; junction bases unmatched: 21. CDR3 coding DNA: TGTGCCAGCTTAGCCCGATTCGACCTCCGGGACAGGGGACCTAATGAAAAACTGTTTTTT. This sequence encodes CASLARFDLRDRGPNEKLFF.

In the case of this clonotype: Being one base from a much bigger clone, this may be a read error. V is TRBV28 and J is TRBJ2-7; TRBD1 might be the D (6 bases). The CDR3 consists of 15 residues. Looked up from germline, CDR1 is MDHEN and CDR2 is SYDVKM. V shed 4 bases and J shed 3 bases, with 16 bases lying between them. The CDR3 DNA reads TGTGCCAGCAGTTCGAACAGGGTTCGCGGCTACGAGCAGTACTTC. It translates to CASSSNRVRGYEQYF.

This clonotype was seen many times. The chain is built from TRBV20-1 and TRBJ2-7; D perhaps matches TRBD1 (5 bases). Trimming took off 0 bases at V and 2 bases at J, with 8 bases between the two ends. There are 13 residues in the CDR3. The V gene's germline CDR1 is DFQATT and CDR2 SNEGSKA (reference sequence). The CDR3 DNA is TGCAGTGCTAGAGAAGGGGATACCTACGAGCAGTACTTC. This translates into CSAREGDTYEQYF.

This clonotype was counted only a few times. CDR3 bases: TGTGCCAGCAGCTTAGTTCGCTTTGGGTTCTATGGCTACACCTTC. This codes for CASSLVRFGFYGYTF. The chain has TRBV11-2 and TRBJ1-2; D is unresolved. The V end was cut by 1 base, the J end by 4 bases, with 13 bases between. There are 15 residues in the CDR3. The germline CDR1 and CDR2 sequences are SGHAT and FQNNGV.